The table lists the clone carrying this TCR beta chain with many counts. Its antigen is undetermined. The data are from a study of CD8 T cells in ankylosing spondylitis. Findings and caveats of the study: In the blood and synovial fluid of reactive arthritis, some motif variants had been previously reported.

Quantitative 5'-RACE was performed with molecular barcodes, and it yielded the TCR beta libraries. One entry per CDR3 protein results from TCRdb running MiXCR on the 5' RACE reads. The data contain 250,000 or so distinct CDR3 sequences, roughly 18% of them seen just once; the ten biggest clones take up roughly a third. Trimming removed 6 bases from V and 3 bases from J; junction bases left unmatched: 5. In germline, CDR1 is SQVTM, CDR2 ANQGSEA. The CDR3 runs to 13 residues. The J gene is TRBJ2-7, the V gene TRBV29-1; 10 positions match TRBD2. The TCR comes from a male donor with ankylosing spondylitis or in good health (not recorded which). The sequenced material came from blood, either unsorted or a sorted T cell fraction (not recorded which). CDR3 sequence reads: CSVHASGSYEQYF. As DNA, the CDR3 is TGCAGCGTGCACGCTAGCGGGAGCTACGAGCAGTACTTC.